The clone carrying this T cell receptor (beta chain) was counted many times. This sample was taken from a study of T cells after yellow fever vaccination. Template switching with 5'RACE generated the TCR cDNA and added a universal primer site and UMIs. MiXCR, applied by TCRdb to the 5' RACE reads, yields one record per CDR3 protein. The table shows just over 300,000 distinct CDR3 sequences, with about 3.5% occurring only once. Sequenced here: PBMCs, sampled on the day of the yellow fever booster vaccination. The sequence was collected from a man aged 18-30 years who received the YFV17D yellow fever vaccine.

In DNA form, the CDR3 reads TGTGCCAGCAGCTTAGGGCTGGGACAGTCGAGCAATCAGCCCCAGCATTTT. This codes for CASSLGLGQSSNQPQHF. The chain employs TRBV7-6 and TRBJ1-5; 7 bases are shared with TRBD1. Losses at the gene ends were 1 base for V and 1 base for J; bases not matched to a gene: 7. This CDR3 spans 17 amino acids. Per the germline V gene, CDR1 is SGHVS and CDR2 is FNYEAQ.